This T cell receptor beta chain was observed in a study of blood T cell repertoires in COVID-19 (dated by TCRdb to 2018 to 2021). As for the study more broadly: Samples covering the acute and convalescent phases of COVID-19 were provided by collaborators in the United States, Italy and Spain. The samples were drawn from two sources: the first 160 participants of the ongoing ImmuneRACE study, and 1,000 to 1,500 subjects contributed by 6 global collaborators. HLA class I and class II types, where available, came from metadata supplied by the sample provider rather than from assay-based typing. The repertoires were released in a freely available public database intended as a resource for research on the immune response to SARS-CoV-2. Nearly every sample came with metadata listing a de-identified subject ID, COVID-19 status, age in years and sex. The dataset comprised deeply sampled blood TCRbeta repertoires from subjects exposed to, actively infected with, or recovered from COVID-19. The prospective study material was composed of cDNA or gDNA derived from T cells, B-cell-depleted T cells, or PBMCs. Beyond this particular receptor, the publication reports: The amount of clinical and demographic metadata varied by source and participant and was provided uncurated.

Whole blood was collected in K2EDTA tubes by collaborating institutions according to the institutions' own protocols. Collaborator samples were shipped for TCRbeta analysis as frozen whole blood, isolated PBMCs, or DNA extracted from either sample type. TCRbeta CDR3 regions were amplified from genomic DNA by means of the immunoSEQ Assay, a bias-controlled multiplex PCR. As for the original processing: Nucleated cell counts per sample were estimated from amplification of reference gene primers within the assay. To quantify the absolute abundance of each unique TCRbeta CDR3 rearrangement, sequence reads were collapsed and filtered. For each sample, productive Simpson clonality was calculated as the square root of Simpson's diversity index over productive rearrangements. As stored in TCRdb, this immuneACCESS dataset retains in-frame rearrangements with V and J assigned. A fraction of the clones does not appear; measured against another copy, unresolved V genes explain less than half of the discrepancy, and the remainder lacks a known reason. V and J calls and clone size are as listed in that table; D and trimming were resolved from the DNA. The sample table holds roughly 330,000 clones, of which approximately 82% were seen once. The ten largest clonotypes hold 1% to 1.5% of the sample.

The CDR3 goes from the cysteine to the phenylalanine over 16 residues. Only the CDR3 DNA stays, 48 bases, in frame from base 1. Per the germline V gene, MNHNS is the CDR1 and SASEGT is the CDR2. Deletion took 4 bases off V and 4 bases off J, with a span of 16 bases between the germline ends. A note on this clone: Its recognized antigen is unknown. The sample holds no much larger clone one base away, and base qualities are not on file.

The TCR sequence derives from a woman between 50 and 59 years old with acute or convalescent COVID-19. Sample: peripheral blood. The receptor chain draws on TRBV6-1 and TRBJ2-2; TRBD1 is a weak D gene call, 7 bases matching. The CDR3 has the sequence CASSVGGAGGTGELFF. In nucleotide form, the sequence is TGTGCCAGCAGTGTTGGAGGGGCAGGGGGCACCGGGGAGCTGTTTTTT.